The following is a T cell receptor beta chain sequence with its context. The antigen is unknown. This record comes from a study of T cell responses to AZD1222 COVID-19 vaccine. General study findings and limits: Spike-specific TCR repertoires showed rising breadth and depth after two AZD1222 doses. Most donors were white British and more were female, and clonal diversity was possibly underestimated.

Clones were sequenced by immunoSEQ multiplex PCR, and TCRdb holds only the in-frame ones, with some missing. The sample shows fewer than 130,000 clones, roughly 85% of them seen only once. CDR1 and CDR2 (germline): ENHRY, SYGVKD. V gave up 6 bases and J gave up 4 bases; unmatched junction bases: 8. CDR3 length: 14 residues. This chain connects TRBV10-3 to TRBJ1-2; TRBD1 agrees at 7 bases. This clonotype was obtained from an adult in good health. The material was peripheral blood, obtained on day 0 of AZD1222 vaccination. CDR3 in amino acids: CAISEQGLVYGYTF. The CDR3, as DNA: TGTGCCATCAGCGAACAGGGGCTAGTCTATGGCTACACCTTC.